Listed here is a single T cell receptor (beta chain). Its antigen remains unidentified. Base qualities were left out, and no much larger clone turns up one base away. The sample is drawn from a study of human T cells and chemical hapten exposure (dated by TCRdb to the early 2020s). Context from the whole study: For sensitization, 2% DPC in acetone was applied to a roughly 2 cm by roughly 2 cm area of upper inner arm skin. Patients additionally received weekly therapeutic DPC doses to the scalp throughout the roughly 23-week study period. About 28 alopecia patients gave blood for TCR sequencing at one to four time points (pre-sensitization, 2, 6 and 24 weeks). The study tracked peripheral blood TCR repertoire changes in vivo during primary and secondary sensitization to the hapten diphenylcyclopropenone (DPC) in alopecia patients. Blood samples were taken from patients before sensitization (week 0) and at 2, 6 and about 24 weeks after DPC sensitization. The libraries were sequenced as a pool, and the TCR yield per sample differed mostly because of small variations in library volumes within the pool. Most of the patients in the cohort were female, and the cohort covered alopecia areata with under or over 50% scalp involvement, alopecia totalis and alopecia universalis. Patch tests used Finn chambers with 0.01% DPC on the upper back, scored after 6 days by International Contact Dermatitis Research Group standards.

The germline V gene (reference sequence) sets CDR1 to MNHNY and CDR2 to SVGAGI. Reading from cysteine to phenylalanine, the CDR3 counts 12 amino acids. Only CDR3 DNA remains: 36 bases, in frame from the first base. V gives up 10 bases and J gives up 2 bases, and the segment between their germline ends measures 11 bases. On the study overall, not on this receptor specifically: Compared with pre-sensitization or healthy control sets, expanded TCRs formed significantly more large CDR3 similarity clusters, which is consistent with antigen-driven responses. After repeated subsampling, the strength of the expansion versus patch-test correlation and the threshold at which it became significant changed. No change with DPC sensitization was found in the number of TCRs above 1 in 1000 frequency, and no evidence of global repertoire structure alterations was found. Because all patients had alopecia, a presumed autoimmune disease, the immune response of the patients might differ from that of healthy individuals. Patch test score was positively correlated with the number of PT1 expanded TCRs, with significance at thresholds 8, 16 and 32 but not at 4.

The time point label here, explained by the study, means: patch test 1, 2 weeks after DPC sensitization. This specimen's treatment or condition label, per the study, means: therapeutic diphenylcyclopropenone sensitization with weekly scalp DPC. Blood at each patch-test visit was drawn before the patch test was applied. Patients were considered eligible if aged 18 to 70, diagnosed with alopecia and deemed suitable for DPC therapy, and patients were excluded if pregnant. Total RNA was extracted from unfractionated whole blood collected in Tempus Blood RNA tubes. The library was produced with RACE. Instrument on record: NextSeq 500. During library preparation, unique molecular identifiers were attached to individual cDNA molecules so that TCRs could be counted quantitatively and reproducibly. From each blood RNA sample, both TCR alpha and TCR beta chains were sequenced. The authors' pipeline ran thus. Samples had a median of approximately 96,000 TCRs, with a range from 23,224 to 690,600. The Decombinator software suite was used to annotate V, J and CDR3 in the TCR reads. To make PS versus PT1 abundance plots, every sample was subsampled to the same number of TCRs (28,000). Expanded TCRs were defined as absent before sensitization and observed at least eight times at the 2-week time point. TCRdb took the public reads, trimmed them with fastp at Q25, ran MiXCR for clone calling and kept in-frame beta chains. Under each unique CDR3 protein, matching rows form one entry showing the most common genes and DNA. TCRdb, not the authors, supplied the V and J calls. Here the sample has more than 150,000 distinct CDR3 sequences; more than 14% occur a single time. Around 1.7% of the sample goes to the ten largest clones.

Sequencing was performed on whole blood, taken in connection with sensitization to the hapten diphenylcyclopropenone (DPC). The TCR comes from a young woman with alopecia areata. Some clones in this sample may be carry-over from other donors' samples. The V gene is TRBV6-6 and the J gene is TRBJ1-1; the D gene is perhaps TRBD1, from 5 matching bases. The encoded CDR3 is CATRGQNTEAFF. The DNA is as follows: TGTGCCACCCGAGGACAAAACACTGAAGCTTTCTTT.